One sample yielded the 23 T cell receptor beta chains listed below, sequenced in a study of radiotherapy plus CTLA-4 blockade in lung cancer. Some clones are missing from TCRdb's copy, which holds only in-frame ones; the method was immunoSEQ multiplex PCR. Among 70,000 to 85,000 clones, 70% to 80% were seen once, and the ten largest hold 9.9%. The sample was peripheral blood, taken from a patient treated with radiotherapy plus ipilimumab. These receptors were taken from a human donor with non-small cell lung cancer whose response to radiotherapy plus ipilimumab could not be evaluated.

The J gene is TRBJ2-5, the V gene TRBV5-4, with TRBD1 matching over 7 bases. The trim removed 4 bases at V and 5 bases at J, leaving 14 bases unmatched. The length of the CDR3 is 16 residues. Germline CDR1 and CDR2: SGHNT and YYREEE (reference sequence). CDR3 nucleotides: TGTGCCAGCAGCGCTGGACGCCAGGGGGAAACGGAGACCCAGTACTTC. This codes for CASSAGRQGETETQYF.

The rearrangement uses TRBV9 and TRBJ2-2; 13 bases agree with TRBD2. V lost 4 bases to trimming and J lost 6 bases; unmatched junction nucleotides: 9. Germline V gives CDR1 SGDLS, CDR2 YYNGEE. This CDR3 has 17 residues. The CDR3 coding sequence is TGTGCCAGCAGCTTACTAGCGGGGGGGCCGTTACCCGGGGAGCTGTTTTTT. Translating it yields CASSLLAGGPLPGELFF.

The chain employs TRBV6-5 and TRBJ2-3; D remains unclear. The germline gives CDR1 MNHEY, CDR2 SVGAGI. The CDR3 has 14 residues. Trimming left V 2 bases short and J 2 bases short, with 8 bases between. The CDR3 loop reads CASSYGQDTDTQYF. As DNA, the CDR3 is TGTGCCAGCAGTTACGGGCAGGACACAGATACGCAGTATTTT.

This clone came up a few times. J is TRBJ2-7 and V is TRBV5-1, with TRBD1 identical over 11 bases. This CDR3 has 17 residues. Unmatched junction bases numbered 10, after V lost 2 bases and J lost 3 bases. Germline values: CDR1 SGHRS, CDR2 YFSETQ. The CDR3 reads CASSFGTGGEQIYEQYF. The CDR3 DNA is TGCGCCAGCAGCTTCGGGACAGGGGGGGAACAGATCTACGAGCAGTACTTC.

This clone came up once. The V call is TRBV6-4, the J call TRBJ2-2; 8 bases fit TRBD1. Germline V lookup: CDR1 MRHNA, CDR2 SNTAGT. V was pared by 3 bases and J by 4 bases, with 7 bases of the junction left unmatched. The CDR3 totals 16 residues. The CDR3 nucleotides read TGTGCCAGCAGTGAATTTGGGCAGGGGGCCACCGGGGAGCTGTTTTTT. It codes for CASSEFGQGATGELFF.

A remark on this clone: A junction end diverges from the germline sequence, so it may reflect a read error. The chain uses TRBV5-8 and TRBJ2-1, with TRBD2 matching 14 bases. The CDR3 runs 18 residues. CDR1 SGHTS and CDR2 YDEGEE come from the germline V gene. The CDR3 region is CASSRGLAGAGLDNEQFF. CDR3 sequence (DNA): TGCGCCAGCAGCCGGGGACTAGCGGGGGCCGGACTAGACAATGAGCAGTTCTTC. The entire variable domain, with the rest obtained from reference TRBV5-8 and TRBJ2-1, is as follows: EAGVTQSPTHLIKTRGQQATLRCSPISGHTSVYWYQQALGLGLQFLLWYDEGEERNRGNFPPRFSGRQFPNYSSELNVNALELEDSALYLCASSRGLAGAGLDNEQFFGPGTRLTVL.

This chain connects TRBV5-4 to TRBJ2-5, with D perhaps matching TRBD1 (6 bases). This CDR3 comprises 14 residues. CDR1 is SGHNT and CDR2 is YYREEE in the germline V gene (reference sequence). Between the trimmed V and J ends, which lost 0 bases and 5 bases, there was a span of 11 bases. CDR3 in amino acids: CASSLVGGEETQYF. The CDR3 DNA reads TGTGCCAGCAGCTTGGTAGGGGGTGAGGAGACCCAGTACTTC. Complete variable domain (other parts from reference TRBV5-4 and TRBJ2-5): ETGVTQSPTHLIKTRGQQVTLRCSSQSGHNTVSWYQQALGQGPQFIFQYYREEENGRGNFPPRFSGLQFPNYSSELNVNALELDDSALYLCASSLVGGEETQYFGPGTRLLVL.

The V call is TRBV25-1, the J call TRBJ2-3; 7 bases line up with TRBD2. The CDR3 covers 15 residues. After removal of 3 bases from V and 3 bases from J, the junction contained 6 bases not matched to a gene. CDR1 and CDR2 from the germline V gene are MGHDK and SYGVNS. The CDR3: CASSEASGPTDTQYF. DNA of the CDR3: TGTGCCAGCAGTGAGGCTAGCGGACCAACAGATACGCAGTATTTT.

This clone qualifies as medium-sized. This chain links TRBV28 with TRBJ2-7; 11 bases line up with TRBD2. Trimming cost V 4 bases and J 1 base; bases outside gene matches: 9. There are 17 residues in the CDR3. Per germline, CDR1 MDHEN and CDR2 SYDVKM. The CDR3 DNA sequence: TGTGCCAGCAGTTGGCCCTCGGGACTAGCGGATTCCTACGAGCAGTACTTC. Translation: CASSWPSGLADSYEQYF.

The rearrangement joins TRBV6-5 to TRBJ2-7; the D is unclear. Trimming cost V 2 bases and J 0 bases, with 8 bases left between them. The germline V gene encodes CDR1 MNHEY and CDR2 SVGAGI. The CDR3 has 14 amino acids. The chain's CDR3 is CASSYTSSSYEQYF. In DNA form, the CDR3 reads TGTGCCAGCAGTTACACCTCGAGCTCCTACGAGCAGTACTTC.

This chain joins TRBV4-1 and TRBJ2-1; 9 nucleotides match TRBD1. Germline values: CDR1 MGHRA, CDR2 YSYEKL. V lost 2 bases and J lost 4; bases outside the gene matches: 21. CDR3 size: 21 residues. The CDR3 nucleotides are TGCGCCAGCAGCCAACAAACTTTACAGGGGGCGAACATACAATCTTACAATGAGCAGTTCTTC. Protein sequence: CASSQQTLQGANIQSYNEQFF.

The rearrangement joins TRBV4-1 to TRBJ1-5; TRBD1 is a possible D gene (6 bases). CDR3 length equals 15 residues. Trimming pared 0 bases from V and 2 bases from J, leaving 8 bases between. The germline V gene encodes CDR1 MGHRA and CDR2 YSYEKL. The CDR3, as DNA: TGCGCCAGCAGCCAAGATTACAGGGGCAATCAGCCCCAGCATTTT. Translation: CASSQDYRGNQPQHF.

This rearrangement joins TRBV6-5 to TRBJ1-4; maybe TRBD1 (5 bases). Trimming cost V 5 bases and J 0 bases, with 10 bases left between them. CDR1 and CDR2 from the germline V gene are MNHEY and SVGAGI. CDR3 length equals 15 residues. The chain's CDR3 is CASSGSTATNEKLFF. For the CDR3, the DNA is TGTGCCAGCAGTGGCTCGACAGCAACTAATGAAAAACTGTTTTTT.

This rearrangement joins TRBV14 to TRBJ2-5; D is perhaps TRBD2 (6 bases). The CDR3 is made up of 15 amino acids. The germline V gene has CDR1 SGHDN and CDR2 FVKESK. V dropped 5 bases and J dropped 1 base, with 14 bases sitting between them. CDR3 sequence (DNA): TGTGCCAGCAGCAGGGACTTGGGGATCCAAGAGACCCAGTACTTC. The encoded protein is CASSRDLGIQETQYF.

This chain uses TRBV10-3 with TRBJ1-2, with 8 bases lining up with TRBD1. The CDR3 contains 15 residues. From germline, CDR1 is ENHRY and CDR2 SYGVKD. After removal of 6 bases from V and 5 bases from J, the junction contained 11 bases not matched to a gene. The DNA for the CDR3 is TGTGCCATCAGACCCCTCGACAGGGGTGAGTATGGCTACACCTTC. This encodes CAIRPLDRGEYGYTF.

V is TRBV11-2 and J is TRBJ1-1; D is possibly TRBD1 (5 bases). CDR1 SGHAT and CDR2 FQNNGV come from the germline V gene. Trimming left V 3 bases short and J 8 bases short, with 22 bases between. The CDR3 has 16 amino acids. The CDR3 spells CASSFIIGGIVGEAFF. For the CDR3, the DNA is TGTGCCAGCAGCTTTATTATCGGGGGAATAGTCGGCGAAGCTTTCTTT.

This clone was counted between two and nine times. The chain combines TRBV6-1 with TRBJ1-1; TRBD1 matches at 9 bases. CDR3 length: 13 amino acids. V dropped 1 base and J dropped 8; count of bases not matched to a gene: 2. Germline V gives CDR1 MNHNS, CDR2 SASEGT. CDR3 region: CASSEVTGGEAFF. In nucleotides, the CDR3 is TGTGCCAGCAGTGAAGTTACAGGGGGCGAAGCTTTCTTT.

Only one count was recorded for this clone. The rearrangement uses TRBV19 and TRBJ1-2, with 7 bases identical to TRBD1. Trimming removed 1 base from V and 2 bases from J; junction bases left unmatched: 1. The germline V gene encodes CDR1 LNHDA and CDR2 SQIVND (reference sequence). CDR3 length equals 14 residues. DNA for the CDR3: TGTGCCAGTAGTATAGGGACAGGCAACTATGGCTACACCTTC. This translates into CASSIGTGNYGYTF.

The V call is TRBV6-6, the J call TRBJ2-7, with D maybe TRBD2 (6 bases). Trimming pared 0 bases from V and 3 bases from J, leaving 12 bases between. CDR1 is MNHNY, CDR2 SVGAGI, per germline (reference sequence). The CDR3 contains 15 residues. CDR3 bases: TGTGCCAGCAGTTACTCAGGTCTGGACTACTACGAGCAGTACTTC. It translates to CASSYSGLDYYEQYF.

Details on this clone: The sample carries other DNA sequences with the same CDR3. This chain links TRBV5-1 with TRBJ2-7; unclear D gene. This CDR3 is built from 14 residues. V gave up 0 bases and J gave up 3 bases, with 10 bases separating them. CDR1 SGHRS and CDR2 YFSETQ come from the germline V gene. The CDR3 sequence: CASSLGGSSYEQYF. For the CDR3, the DNA is TGCGCCAGCAGCTTGGGCGGTAGCAGCTACGAGCAGTACTTC.

The genes are TRBV25-1 and TRBJ1-2, with TRBD1 matching over 7 bases. The CDR3 extends over 17 amino acids. The germline CDR1 and CDR2 sequences are MGHDK and SYGVNS. After removal of 1 base from V and 2 bases from J, the junction contained 10 bases not matched to a gene. Here the CDR3 reads CASSEFAGGRGNYGYTF. In DNA form, the CDR3 reads TGTGCCAGCAGTGAATTCGCGGGGGGCAGGGGGAACTATGGCTACACCTTC.

The rearrangement links TRBV19 to TRBJ1-5; 8 nucleotides agree with TRBD1. Germline CDR1 reads LNHDA; CDR2 reads SQIVND (reference sequence). V shed 6 bases and J 6 bases; nucleotides not matched to a gene: 7. The CDR3 has 14 residues. This CDR3 reads CASSYGTGGQPQHF. CDR3 bases: TGTGCCAGTAGCTACGGGACAGGAGGTCAGCCCCAGCATTTT.

This clone has just a few counts. The V and J genes are TRBV4-2 and TRBJ2-3; 10 bases agree with TRBD2. V dropped 0 bases and J dropped 4; count of bases not matched to a gene: 4. Per the germline V gene, CDR1 is LGHNA and CDR2 is YNFKEQ. This CDR3 has 16 amino acids. This CDR3 reads CASSQDPAGGPDTQYF. As DNA, the CDR3 is TGTGCCAGCAGCCAAGACCCAGCGGGGGGGCCAGATACGCAGTATTTT.